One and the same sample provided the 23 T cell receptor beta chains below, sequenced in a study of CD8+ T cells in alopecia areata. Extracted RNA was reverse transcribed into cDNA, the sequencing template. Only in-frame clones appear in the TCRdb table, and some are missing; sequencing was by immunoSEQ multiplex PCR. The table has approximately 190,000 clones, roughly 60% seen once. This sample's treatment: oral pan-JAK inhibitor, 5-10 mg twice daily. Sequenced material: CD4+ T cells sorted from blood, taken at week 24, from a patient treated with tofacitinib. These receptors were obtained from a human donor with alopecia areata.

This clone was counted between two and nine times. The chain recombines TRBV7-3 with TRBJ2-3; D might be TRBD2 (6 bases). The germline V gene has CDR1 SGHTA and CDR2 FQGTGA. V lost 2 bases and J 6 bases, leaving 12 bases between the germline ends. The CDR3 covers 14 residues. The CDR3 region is CASSLVGRDDTQYF. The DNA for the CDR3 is TGTGCCAGCAGCTTAGTCGGGCGGGACGATACGCAGTATTTT.

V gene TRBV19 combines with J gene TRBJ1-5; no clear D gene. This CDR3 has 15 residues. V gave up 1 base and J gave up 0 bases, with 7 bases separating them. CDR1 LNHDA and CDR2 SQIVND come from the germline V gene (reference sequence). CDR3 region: CASSIVGSSNQPQHF. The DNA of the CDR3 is TGTGCCAGTAGTATAGTTGGCAGTAGCAATCAGCCCCAGCATTTT.

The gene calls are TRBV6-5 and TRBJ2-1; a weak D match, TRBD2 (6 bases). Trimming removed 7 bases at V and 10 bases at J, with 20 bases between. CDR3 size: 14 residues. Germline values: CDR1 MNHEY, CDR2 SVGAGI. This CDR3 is CASTSAGFSGEQFF. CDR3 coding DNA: TGTGCCAGCACCTCAGCGGGTTTCTCAGGCGAGCAGTTCTTC.

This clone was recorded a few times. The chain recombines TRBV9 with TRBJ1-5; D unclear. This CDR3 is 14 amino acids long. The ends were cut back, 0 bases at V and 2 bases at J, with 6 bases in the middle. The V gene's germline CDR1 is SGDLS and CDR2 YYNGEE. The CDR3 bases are TGTGCCAGCAGCGTAGGTCACGGCAATCAGCCCCAGCATTTT. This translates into CASSVGHGNQPQHF.

CDR3 region: CASSFGADRTDTQYF. Here the CDR3 DNA reads TGCGCCAGCAGCTTTGGGGCCGATCGCACAGATACGCAGTATTTT. J is TRBJ2-3 and V is TRBV5-1; D is possibly TRBD1 (5 bases). Looked up from germline, CDR1 is SGHRS and CDR2 is YFSETQ. This CDR3 comprises 15 residues. V was pared by 2 bases and J by 1 base, with 11 bases between.

The CDR3 nucleotides read TGCAGCGTGGGAGATGGGTCCGCCTACGAGCAGTACTTC. Translating gives CSVGDGSAYEQYF. This chain connects TRBV29-1 to TRBJ2-7; TRBD2 might be the D (5 bases). V was shortened by 6 bases and J by 2 bases, with 14 bases between the two germline ends. CDR1 and CDR2 from the germline V gene are SQVTM and ANQGSEA. This CDR3 comprises 13 residues.

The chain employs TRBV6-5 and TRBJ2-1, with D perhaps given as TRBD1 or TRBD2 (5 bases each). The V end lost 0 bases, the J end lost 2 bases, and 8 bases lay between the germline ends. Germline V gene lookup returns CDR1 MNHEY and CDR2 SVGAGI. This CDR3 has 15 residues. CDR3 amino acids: CASSYSGPPYNEQFF. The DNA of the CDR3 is TGTGCCAGCAGTTACTCGGGACCACCCTACAATGAGCAGTTCTTC.

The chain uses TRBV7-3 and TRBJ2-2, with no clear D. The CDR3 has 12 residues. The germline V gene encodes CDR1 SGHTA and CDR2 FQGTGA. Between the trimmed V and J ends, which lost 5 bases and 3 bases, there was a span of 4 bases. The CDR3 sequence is CASSLYTGELFF. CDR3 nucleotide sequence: TGTGCCAGCAGCCTCTACACCGGGGAGCTGTTTTTT.

Here the CDR3 DNA reads TGTGCCAGCAGCCCCCATAAGGGTGGGAATTCACCCCTCCACTTT. Amino acid sequence: CASSPHKGGNSPLHF. The chain combines TRBV4-2 with TRBJ1-6; D is ambiguous. The CDR3 consists of 15 residues. Germline assignment: CDR1 LGHNA and CDR2 YNFKEQ. V was trimmed by 4 bases and J by 7 bases, leaving 14 bases between them.

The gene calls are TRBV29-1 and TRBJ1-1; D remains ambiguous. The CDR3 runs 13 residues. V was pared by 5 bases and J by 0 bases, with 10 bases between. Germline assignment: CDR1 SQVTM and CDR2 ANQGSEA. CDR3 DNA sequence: TGCAGCGTTTATCCCACAGTGAACACTGAAGCTTTCTTT. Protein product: CSVYPTVNTEAFF. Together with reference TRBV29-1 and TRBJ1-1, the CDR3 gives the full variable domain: SAVISQKPSRDICQRGTSLTIQCQVDSQVTMMFWYRQQPGQSLTLIATANQGSEATYESGFVIDKFPISRPNLTFSTLTVSNMSPEDSSIYLCSVYPTVNTEAFFGQGTRLTVV.

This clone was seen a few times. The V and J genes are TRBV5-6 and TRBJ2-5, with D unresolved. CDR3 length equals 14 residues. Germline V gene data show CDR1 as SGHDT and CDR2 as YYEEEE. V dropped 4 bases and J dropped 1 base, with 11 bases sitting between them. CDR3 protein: CASSPSLVQETQYF. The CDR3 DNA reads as TGTGCCAGCAGCCCGAGCCTAGTCCAAGAGACCCAGTACTTC.

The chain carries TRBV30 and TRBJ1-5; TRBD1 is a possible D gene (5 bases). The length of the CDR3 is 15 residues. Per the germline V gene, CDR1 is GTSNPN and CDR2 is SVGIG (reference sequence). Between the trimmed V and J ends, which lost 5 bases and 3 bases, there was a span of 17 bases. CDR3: CAWATGTYPNQPQHF. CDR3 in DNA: TGTGCCTGGGCCACCGGGACCTATCCCAATCAGCCCCAGCATTTT.

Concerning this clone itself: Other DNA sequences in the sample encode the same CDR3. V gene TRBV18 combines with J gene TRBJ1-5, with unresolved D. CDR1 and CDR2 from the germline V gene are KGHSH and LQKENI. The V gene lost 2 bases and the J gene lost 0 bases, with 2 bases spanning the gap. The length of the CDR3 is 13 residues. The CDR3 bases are TGTGCCAGCTCACCAGATAGCAATCAGCCCCAGCATTTT. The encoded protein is CASSPDSNQPQHF.

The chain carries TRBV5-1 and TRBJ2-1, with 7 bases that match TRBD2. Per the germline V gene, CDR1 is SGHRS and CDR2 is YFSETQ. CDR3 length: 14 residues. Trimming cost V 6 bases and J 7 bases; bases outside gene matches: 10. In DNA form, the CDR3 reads TGCGCCAGCAACTTACAGACCGGGGGGAATGAGCAGTTCTTC. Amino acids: CASNLQTGGNEQFF.

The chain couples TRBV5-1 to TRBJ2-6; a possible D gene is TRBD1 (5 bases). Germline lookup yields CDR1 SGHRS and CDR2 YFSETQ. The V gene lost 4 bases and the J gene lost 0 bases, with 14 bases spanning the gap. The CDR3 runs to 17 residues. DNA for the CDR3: TGCGCCAGCAGCAGGCAGGGCCAGAGCTCTGGGGCCAACGTCCTGACTTTC. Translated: CASSRQGQSSGANVLTF.

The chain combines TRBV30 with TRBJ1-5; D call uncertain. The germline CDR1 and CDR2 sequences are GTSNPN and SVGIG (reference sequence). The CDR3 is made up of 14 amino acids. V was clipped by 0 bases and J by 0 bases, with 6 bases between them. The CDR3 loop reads CAWSVRISNQPQHF. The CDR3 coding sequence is TGTGCCTGGAGTGTACGGATTAGCAATCAGCCCCAGCATTTT.

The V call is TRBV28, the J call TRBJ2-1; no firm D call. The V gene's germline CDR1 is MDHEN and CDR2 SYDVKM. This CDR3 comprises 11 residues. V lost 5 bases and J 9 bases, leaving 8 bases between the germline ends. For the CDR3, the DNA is TGTGCCAGCAGTAGAAGGATTGAGCAGTTCTTC. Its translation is CASSRRIEQFF. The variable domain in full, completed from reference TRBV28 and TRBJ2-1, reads DVKVTQSSRYLVKRTGEKVFLECVQDMDHENMFWYRQDPGLGLRLIYFSYDVKMKEKGDIPEGYSVSREKKERFSLILESASTNQTSMYLCASSRRIEQFFGPGTRLTVL.

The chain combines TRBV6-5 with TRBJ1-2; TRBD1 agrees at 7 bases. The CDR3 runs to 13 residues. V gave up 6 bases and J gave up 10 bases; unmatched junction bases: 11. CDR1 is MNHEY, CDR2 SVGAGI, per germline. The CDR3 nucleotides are TGTGCCAGCAGCCCCAGGGACAGCTCCTTCTACACCTTC. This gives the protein CASSPRDSSFYTF.

The DNA of the CDR3 is TGTGCCAGCACGCCTGGCACAGATACGCAGTATTTT. Translated: CASTPGTDTQYF. This chain uses TRBV2 with TRBJ2-3; D gene unclear. The V gene lost 7 bases and the J gene lost 1 base, with 6 bases spanning the gap. The germline V gene has CDR1 SNHLY and CDR2 FYNNEI. This CDR3 region has 12 residues.

The DNA for the CDR3 is TGTGCCAGCAGTGAAGCGGCAGCGGGGGTACCCCGGCGCACAGATACGCAGTATTTT. Translating gives CASSEAAAGVPRRTDTQYF. V and J are TRBV2 and TRBJ2-3; 8 bases align to TRBD2. This CDR3 contains 19 residues. Looked up from germline, CDR1 is SNHLY and CDR2 is FYNNEI. Trimming removed 0 bases from V and 1 base from J; junction bases left unmatched: 12.

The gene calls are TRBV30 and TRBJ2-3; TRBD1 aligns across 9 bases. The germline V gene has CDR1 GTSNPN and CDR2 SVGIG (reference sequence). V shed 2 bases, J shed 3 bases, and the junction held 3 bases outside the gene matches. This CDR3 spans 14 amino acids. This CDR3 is CAWSLQGATDTQYF. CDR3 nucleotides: TGTGCCTGGAGTTTACAGGGGGCGACAGATACGCAGTATTTT.

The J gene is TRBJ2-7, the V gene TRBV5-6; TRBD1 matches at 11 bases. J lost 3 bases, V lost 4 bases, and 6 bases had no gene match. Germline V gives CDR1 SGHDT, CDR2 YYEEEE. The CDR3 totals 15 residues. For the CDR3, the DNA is TGTGCCAGCAGCCCCGGGACAGGGGGGGGCTACGAGCAGTACTTC. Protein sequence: CASSPGTGGGYEQYF.

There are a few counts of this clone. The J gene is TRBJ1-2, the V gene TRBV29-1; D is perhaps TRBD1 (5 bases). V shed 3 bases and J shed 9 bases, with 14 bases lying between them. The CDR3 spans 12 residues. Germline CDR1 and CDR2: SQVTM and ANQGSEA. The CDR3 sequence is CSVDVGGRSYTF. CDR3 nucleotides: TGCAGCGTTGATGTGGGGGGTAGAAGCTACACCTTC. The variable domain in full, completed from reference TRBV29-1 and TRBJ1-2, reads SAVISQKPSRDICQRGTSLTIQCQVDSQVTMMFWYRQQPGQSLTLIATANQGSEATYESGFVIDKFPISRPNLTFSTLTVSNMSPEDSSIYLCSVDVGGRSYTFGSGTRLTVV.